The 23 T cell receptor beta chains reported below all come from one sample, sequenced in a study of persistence of HIV-infected CD4 T cells (TCRdb year 2020). The antigens for these receptors are not known. In light of the paper, this sample's treatment or condition label describes: suppressive antiretroviral therapy. Lysates of CMV-infected fibroblasts were used at about 10 ug/mL for cell stimulation. Memory CD4+ T cells that did not respond, being CD40L-negative, CD69-negative and CD45RO-high, were sorted as memory populations depleted of antigen-responding cells. The immunoSEQ hsTCRB assay version 4 in survey mode was used to sequence TCRbeta repertoires from genomic DNA. The clones in this table, taken by TCRdb from immuneACCESS, are in-frame only. Not every clone is retained; where verified, under half of the shortfall comes from an unresolved V gene, and the cause of the rest is unknown. Present in this sample are 35,000 to 40,000 clones, around 80% of which were seen just once. Roughly 1.5% of the sample rests with the top ten.

The sample consisted of CD4+ T cells sorted from PBMCs after approximately 18-hour stimulation, taken from a patient who received antiretroviral therapy. The cell subset or site label for this specimen denotes: CD40L-CD69- CD45RO-high memory CD4 T cells not responding to CMV lysate. All receptors derive from an adult man with HIV who was CMV-seropositive.

The rearrangement uses TRBV10-3 and TRBJ2-2; the D is unclear. V lost 3 bases, J lost 0 bases, and 8 bases lay in between. The CDR3 has 15 residues. CDR1 and CDR2 from the germline V gene are ENHRY and SYGVKD. The CDR3 sequence: CAISDHTSNTGELFF. Written as DNA, the CDR3 is TGTGCCATCAGTGATCACACATCGAACACCGGGGAGCTGTTTTTT.

The rearrangement links TRBV6-1 to TRBJ1-4, with 7 nucleotides matching TRBD1. V lost 3 bases, J lost 8 bases, and 6 bases stayed unmatched. Germline V lookup: CDR1 MNHNS, CDR2 SASEGT. The CDR3 is made up of 14 amino acids. The CDR3 DNA sequence: TGTGCCAGCAGTGATGGCAGGGGGGAAGAAAAACTGTTTTTT. Its translation is CASSDGRGEEKLFF.

This clone was counted only a few times. The chain carries TRBV4-1 and TRBJ1-6; 8 positions match TRBD1. Trimming took 2 bases from V and 7 from J; bases not matched to a gene: 4. In germline, CDR1 is MGHRA, CDR2 YSYEKL. The CDR3 loop spans 15 amino acids. CDR3 protein: CASSQTDRANSPLHF. CDR3 DNA: TGCGCCAGCAGCCAAACGGACAGGGCGAATTCACCCCTCCACTTT.

The chain carries TRBV6-5 and TRBJ2-3, with TRBD2 matching 10 bases. The germline V gene has CDR1 MNHEY and CDR2 SVGAGI. This CDR3 is built from 14 residues. After removal of 8 bases from V and 3 bases from J, the junction contained 5 bases not matched to a gene. The CDR3 loop reads CASAGLAQTDTQYF. CDR3 coding DNA: TGTGCCAGCGCGGGACTAGCGCAAACAGATACGCAGTATTTT.

This clone was seen more than once but under ten times. The V and J genes are TRBV12-3 or TRBV12-4 and TRBJ1-5; D is unclear. This CDR3 has 12 amino acids. V was cut by 4 bases and J by 7 bases, with 8 bases left in between. In DNA, the CDR3 is TGTGCCAGCAGTTCTGGCGGGCAGCCCCAGCATTTT. This gives the protein CASSSGGQPQHF.

J is TRBJ2-1 and V is TRBV7-9; TRBD2 matches 8 bases. The CDR3 spans 15 residues. Germline lookup yields CDR1 SEHNR and CDR2 FQNEAQ (reference sequence). The V segment lost 4 bases and the J segment 13 bases; nucleotides outside the gene matches: 15. CDR3 sequence reads: CASSSGTRLVGGQFF. The DNA of the CDR3 is TGTGCCAGCAGCTCCGGGACTAGATTGGTCGGTGGCCAGTTCTTC.

This clone was seen a handful of times. The chain uses TRBV28 and TRBJ1-5; D is unclear. The germline V and J ends were trimmed by 3 bases and 4 bases, with 10 bases remaining between them. The CDR3 covers 14 residues. Germline V gene lookup returns CDR1 MDHEN and CDR2 SYDVKM. The CDR3 DNA follows: TGTGCCAGCAGTTTGACTGGGTATAATCAGCCCCAGCATTTT. It codes for CASSLTGYNQPQHF.

This chain uses TRBV5-1 with TRBJ2-2, with 8 bases lining up with TRBD1. The CDR3 totals 19 residues. V gave up 3 bases and J gave up 6 bases; unmatched junction bases: 19. Germline-derived CDR1 and CDR2 are SGHRS and YFSETQ. The CDR3 nucleotides are TGCGCCAGCAGCTACCTACCAGGGACAGGATCTGTCGCTGCCGGGGAGCTGTTTTTT. The encoded protein is CASSYLPGTGSVAAGELFF. Supplemented by reference TRBV5-1 and TRBJ2-2, the full variable domain reads KAGVTQTPRYLIKTRGQQVTLSCSPISGHRSVSWYQQTPGQGLQFLFEYFSETQRNKGNFPGRFSGRQFSNSRSEMNVSTLELGDSALYLCASSYLPGTGSVAAGELFFGEGSRLTVL.

DNA for the CDR3: TGTGCCAGCAGCCAAGATAACAGGCTTTCCTACGAGCAGTACTTC. Translated: CASSQDNRLSYEQYF. The chain carries TRBV3-1 (or the pseudogene TRBV3-2) and TRBJ2-7; weak D call: TRBD1 (5 bases). V gave up 0 bases and J gave up 1 base, with 10 bases separating them. The CDR3 loop spans 15 amino acids. Germline V gives CDR1 LGHDT, CDR2 YNNKEL (reference sequence).

The CDR3 loop is CASRIEGSNYGYTF. Written as DNA, the CDR3 is TGTGCCTCCCGAATAGAGGGGTCAAACTATGGCTACACCTTC. The chain couples TRBV3-1 (or the pseudogene TRBV3-2) to TRBJ1-2, with D perhaps matching TRBD1 (5 bases). Germline V gene lookup returns CDR1 LGHDT and CDR2 YNNKEL (reference sequence). CDR3 length: 14 amino acids. The ends were cut back, 11 bases at V and 2 bases at J, with 18 bases in the middle.

This chain joins TRBV24-1 and TRBJ1-5, with unresolved D. The CDR3 length is 14 residues. The germline V gene has CDR1 KGHDR and CDR2 SFDVKD. V lost 4 bases, J lost 7 bases, and 13 bases lay in between. The DNA for the CDR3 is TGTGCCACCAGTGAATCAGTAGTCGGGCAGCCCCAGCATTTT. Translated, it gives CATSESVVGQPQHF.

The chain employs TRBV7-2 and TRBJ1-5, with unresolved D. The germline CDR1 and CDR2 sequences are SGHTA and FQGNSA. Trimming took 5 bases from V and 1 from J, leaving 3 bases between them. This CDR3 is 12 amino acids long. CDR3 protein: CASSRSNQPQHF. CDR3 in DNA: TGTGCCAGCAGCCGGAGCAATCAGCCCCAGCATTTT.

This chain connects TRBV27 to TRBJ1-6; 8 bases are shared with TRBD1. V lost 4 bases, J lost 0 bases, and 8 bases stayed unmatched. The CDR3 runs 18 residues. Germline CDR1 reads MNHEY; CDR2 reads SMNVEV (reference sequence). The CDR3 loop reads CASSSRGQASSYNSPLHF. Here the CDR3 DNA reads TGTGCCAGCAGTTCCAGGGGACAGGCGAGCTCCTATAATTCACCCCTCCACTTT.

This clone was seen only a few times. This sequence joins TRBV6-5 and TRBJ1-1; 8 bases agree with TRBD1. The CDR3 extends over 15 amino acids. In germline, CDR1 is MNHEY, CDR2 SVGAGI. V lost 4 bases and J lost 6; bases outside the gene matches: 10. The CDR3 sequence is CASSLATGGRAEAFF. CDR3 DNA: TGTGCCAGCAGTTTGGCCACAGGGGGAAGGGCTGAAGCTTTCTTT.

The chain uses TRBV5-4 and TRBJ2-6; 9 positions agree with TRBD2. V trimming: 3 bases; J trimming: 4 bases; junction bases outside the gene matches: 11. CDR1 and CDR2 from the germline V gene are SGHNT and YYREEE (reference sequence). The CDR3 runs 18 residues. The CDR3 bases are TGTGCCAGCAGCTCTGGGCAGCGGGGGGTTGGAGGGGCCAACGTCCTGACTTTC. Amino acid sequence: CASSSGQRGVGGANVLTF. Using reference TRBV5-4 and TRBJ2-6 for the parts outside the CDR3, the full variable domain is ETGVTQSPTHLIKTRGQQVTLRCSSQSGHNTVSWYQQALGQGPQFIFQYYREEENGRGNFPPRFSGLQFPNYSSELNVNALELDDSALYLCASSSGQRGVGGANVLTFGAGSRLTVL.

The gene calls are TRBV7-6 and TRBJ2-7, with 9 bases aligning to TRBD1. This CDR3 contains 14 residues. Germline lookup yields CDR1 SGHVS and CDR2 FNYEAQ. With V trimmed by 1 base and J by 4 bases, 2 bases remained unmatched. The CDR3 DNA reads TGTGCCAGCAGCTTAGTGGGACAGGGTTACGAGCAGTACTTC. It encodes CASSLVGQGYEQYF.

This clone was found a few times. V usage is TRBV4-1 and J usage is TRBJ1-5, with D uncertain. Trimming took off 4 bases at V and 9 bases at J, with 19 bases between the two ends. The CDR3 extends over 15 amino acids. The germline CDR1 and CDR2 sequences are MGHRA and YSYEKL. The CDR3 DNA reads TGCGCCAGCAGCCTCGACCCGGGTCCGGAGCGGCCCCAGCATTTT. Residues: CASSLDPGPERPQHF.

The chain carries TRBV28 and TRBJ2-5, with D hard to call. V lost 2 bases and J 3 bases, leaving 10 bases between the germline ends. The V gene's germline CDR1 is MDHEN and CDR2 SYDVKM. The CDR3 runs to 14 residues. CDR3 in DNA: TGTGCCAGCAGTTTAGGCGTTTTAGAAGAGACCCAGTACTTC. This codes for CASSLGVLEETQYF.

V gene TRBV4-1 combines with J gene TRBJ1-4, with D perhaps TRBD1 (5 bases). The germline V gene encodes CDR1 MGHRA and CDR2 YSYEKL. The CDR3 contains 19 residues. Deletions cut 1 base from V and 8 bases from J, with 26 bases between. The CDR3 nucleotides read TGCGCCAGCAGCCAAGTAGCTCGGCAGGGAGGAGGTCGAAGGGAAAAACTGTTTTTT. Its protein product is CASSQVARQGGGRREKLFF.

CDR3 protein: CASSMDRGTSYEQYF. As DNA, the CDR3 is TGTGCCAGCAGCATGGACAGGGGGACCTCCTACGAGCAGTACTTC. The chain links TRBV7-2 to TRBJ2-7; 10 bases line up with TRBD1. Per the germline V gene, CDR1 is SGHTA and CDR2 is FQGNSA. V was clipped by 5 bases and J by 0 bases; unmatched bases: 4. CDR3 length equals 15 residues.

The chain uses TRBV5-1 and TRBJ2-2; D may be TRBD2 (5 bases). Deletions cut 3 bases from V and 1 base from J, with 10 bases between. The CDR3 totals 15 residues. The germline V gene encodes CDR1 SGHRS and CDR2 YFSETQ. CDR3 DNA: TGCGCCAGCAGCTGGTCGGAGGTGAACACCGGGGAGCTGTTTTTT. Translating it yields CASSWSEVNTGELFF. The full variable domain, rest sourced from reference TRBV5-1 and TRBJ2-2, is KAGVTQTPRYLIKTRGQQVTLSCSPISGHRSVSWYQQTPGQGLQFLFEYFSETQRNKGNFPGRFSGRQFSNSRSEMNVSTLELGDSALYLCASSWSEVNTGELFFGEGSRLTVL.

V is TRBV27 and J is TRBJ1-5; a possible D gene is TRBD1 (6 bases). The CDR3 is made up of 13 amino acids. Germline V gene lookup returns CDR1 MNHEY and CDR2 SMNVEV (reference sequence). Trimming took off 3 bases at V and 7 bases at J, with 10 bases between the two ends. DNA of the CDR3: TGTGCCAGCAGTTTCGAAAGGGGGCAGCCCCAGCATTTT. Protein product: CASSFERGQPQHF.

The genes are TRBV7-6 and TRBJ1-3, with D maybe TRBD1 (6 bases). V was cut by 5 bases and J by 0 bases, with 17 bases left in between. The CDR3 contains 17 residues. The germline CDR1 and CDR2 sequences are SGHVS and FNYEAQ. CDR3 in DNA: TGTGCCAGCAGCCCGGGGCAGGGGAGCGACTCTGGAAACACCATATATTTT. Amino acids: CASSPGQGSDSGNTIYF.